The next 4 T cell receptor beta chains were all read from a single sample in a study of blood T cell repertoires in COVID-19. Libraries were prepared by immunoSEQ multiplex PCR; TCRdb keeps only in-frame clonotypes and omits some of them. The data hold tens of thousands of clones, with more than 85% observed a single time. The sample consisted of peripheral blood. These receptors all come from a woman at least 80 years old with acute or convalescent COVID-19.

The chain couples TRBV5-1 to TRBJ1-5; tentatively, D is TRBD1 (5 bases). V was clipped by 0 bases and J by 7 bases, with 14 bases between them. The CDR3 is made up of 15 amino acids. Germline-derived CDR1 and CDR2 are SGHRS and YFSETQ. CDR3 loop: CASSLGDGAGQPQHF. CDR3 sequence (DNA): TGCGCCAGCAGCTTGGGGGACGGTGCGGGACAGCCCCAGCATTTT.

The CDR3 spells CASSPRQGLETQYF. In DNA, the CDR3 is TGTGCCAGCAGCCCTCGACAGGGATTGGAGACCCAGTACTTC. This chain links TRBV9 with TRBJ2-5; 7 bases agree with TRBD1. After removal of 4 bases from V and 5 bases from J, the junction contained 8 bases not matched to a gene. Per the germline V gene, CDR1 is SGDLS and CDR2 is YYNGEE. This CDR3 is 14 amino acids long.

The chain recombines TRBV13 with TRBJ2-5; TRBD1 is a possible D gene (6 bases). The V gene's germline CDR1 is PRHDT and CDR2 FYEKMQ (reference sequence). This CDR3 is built from 18 residues. V was trimmed by 2 bases and J by 2 bases, leaving 21 bases between them. The DNA of the CDR3 is TGTGCCAGCAGCTTATTAGGTTATTTACAGGGATCTCAAGAGACCCAGTACTTC. It specifies CASSLLGYLQGSQETQYF.

DNA of the CDR3: TGTGCTAGTGGTGCCCGGGGGGGATCTTTCTTT. It specifies CASGARGGSFF. The rearrangement uses TRBV12-5 and TRBJ1-1, with D tentatively TRBD1 (5 bases). CDR1 and CDR2 (germline): LGHNT, FRNRAP. This CDR3 is 11 amino acids long. V was pared by 5 bases and J by 12 bases, with 13 bases between.